Sequencing of this TCR beta chain was carried out in a study of CXCR3-negative and CXCR3-positive naive CD8 T cells. Points from the study as a whole: The TRB CDR3s that CXCR3-positive naive cells carried were more hydrophobic than those of CXCR3-negative naive cells. Sequencing showed both naive subsets with comparably high diversity, and memory CD8+ cells much lower. Cryopreservation partially lowered CXCR3 expression, so most assays used fresh PBMCs.

UMI-labeled TRB cDNA libraries were prepared by 5' RACE. TCRdb re-called the 5' RACE reads; one entry per CDR3 protein, DNA not given. This repertoire includes nearly 110,000 distinct CDR3 sequences. Germline CDR1 and CDR2: SEHNR and FQNEAQ (reference sequence). The CDR3 runs 13 residues. Note on this clonotype: Its antigen remains unknown.

The rearrangement joins TRBV7-9 to TRBJ2-1; TCRdb outputs TRBD1, but without DNA this stays unchecked. The origin of this receptor is a human donor in good health. Some clones in this sample may be carry-over from other donors' samples. The sample consisted of naive CXCR3+ CD8+ T cells from blood. Subset specified: CD45RO-CCR7+CD27+CD95- naive CD8+ T cells expressing CXCR3 (TNR3+). CDR3 amino acids: CASSWTGGHGQFF.